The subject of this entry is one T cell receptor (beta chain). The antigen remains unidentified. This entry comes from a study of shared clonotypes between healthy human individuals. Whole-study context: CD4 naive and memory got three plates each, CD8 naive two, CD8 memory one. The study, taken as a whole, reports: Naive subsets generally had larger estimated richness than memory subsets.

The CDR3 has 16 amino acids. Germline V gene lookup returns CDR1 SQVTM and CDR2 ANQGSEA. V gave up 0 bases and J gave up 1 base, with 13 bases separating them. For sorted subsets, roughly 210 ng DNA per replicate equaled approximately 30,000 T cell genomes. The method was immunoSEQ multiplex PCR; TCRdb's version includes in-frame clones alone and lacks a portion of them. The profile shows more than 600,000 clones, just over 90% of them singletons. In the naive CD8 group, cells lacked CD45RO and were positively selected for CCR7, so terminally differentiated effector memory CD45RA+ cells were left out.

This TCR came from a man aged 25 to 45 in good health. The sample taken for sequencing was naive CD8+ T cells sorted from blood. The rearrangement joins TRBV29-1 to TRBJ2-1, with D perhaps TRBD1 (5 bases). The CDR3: CSVEDMGPASYNEQFF. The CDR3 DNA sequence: TGCAGCGTTGAAGATATGGGGCCCGCGTCCTACAATGAGCAGTTCTTC.